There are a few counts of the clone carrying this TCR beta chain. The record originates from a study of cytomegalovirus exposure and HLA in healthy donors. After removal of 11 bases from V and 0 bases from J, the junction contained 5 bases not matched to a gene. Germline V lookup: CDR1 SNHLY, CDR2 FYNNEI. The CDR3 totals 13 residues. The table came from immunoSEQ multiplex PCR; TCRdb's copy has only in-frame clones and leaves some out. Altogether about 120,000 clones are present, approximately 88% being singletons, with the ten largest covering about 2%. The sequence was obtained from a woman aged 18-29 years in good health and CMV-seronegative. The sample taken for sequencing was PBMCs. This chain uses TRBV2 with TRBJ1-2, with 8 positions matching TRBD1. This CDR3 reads CAGSGQANYGYTF. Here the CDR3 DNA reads TGTGCCGGATCGGGACAGGCTAACTATGGCTACACCTTC.